This note documents a single TCR beta chain sequence. Clones were sequenced by immunoSEQ multiplex PCR, and TCRdb holds only the in-frame ones, with some missing. The sample records roughly 49,000 clones, just over 85% being singletons. The record originates from a study of OX40 agonist ivuxolimab in advanced cancers. This CDR3 region has 13 residues. The germline V gene has CDR1 MDHEN and CDR2 SYDVKM. The V end was cut by 5 bases, the J end by 2 bases, with 10 bases between. The chain links TRBV28 to TRBJ2-7; tentatively, D is TRBD1 (6 bases). This clonotype was sampled from an adult with an advanced solid tumor such as melanoma, head and neck, liver or kidney cancer. The sequencing used CD4+ or CD8+ T cells sorted from blood, collected in a trial of the OX40 agonist ivuxolimab. This CDR3 is CASSRTEPYEQYF. CDR3 nucleotide sequence: TGTGCCAGCAGTCGGACAGAGCCCTACGAGCAGTACTTC. Variable domain in full (rest from reference TRBV28 and TRBJ2-7): DVKVTQSSRYLVKRTGEKVFLECVQDMDHENMFWYRQDPGLGLRLIYFSYDVKMKEKGDIPEGYSVSREKKERFSLILESASTNQTSMYLCASSRTEPYEQYFGPGTRLTVT.